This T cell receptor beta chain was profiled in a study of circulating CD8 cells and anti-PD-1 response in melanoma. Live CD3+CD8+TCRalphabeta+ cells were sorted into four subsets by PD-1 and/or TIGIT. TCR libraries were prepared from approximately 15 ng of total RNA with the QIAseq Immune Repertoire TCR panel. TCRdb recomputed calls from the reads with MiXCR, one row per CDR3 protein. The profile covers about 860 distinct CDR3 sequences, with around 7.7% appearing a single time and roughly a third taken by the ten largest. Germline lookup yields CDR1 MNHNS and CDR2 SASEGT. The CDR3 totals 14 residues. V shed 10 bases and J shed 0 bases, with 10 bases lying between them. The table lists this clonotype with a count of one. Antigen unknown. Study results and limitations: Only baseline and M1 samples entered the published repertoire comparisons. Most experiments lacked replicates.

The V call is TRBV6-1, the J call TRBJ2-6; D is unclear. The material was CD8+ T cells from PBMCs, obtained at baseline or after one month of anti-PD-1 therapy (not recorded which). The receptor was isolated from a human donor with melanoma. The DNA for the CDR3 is TGTGCCAACGGGCTTAACTCTGGGGCCAACGTCCTGACTTTC. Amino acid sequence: CANGLNSGANVLTF.